This TCR beta chain was captured in a study of blood T cell repertoires in COVID-19. The protocol was immunoSEQ multiplex PCR, while the TCRdb copy is restricted to in-frame clones and leaves out a portion. This sample has 300,000 to 400,000 clones, with 90% to 95% found just once. This CDR3 has 12 amino acids. Trimming left V 0 bases short and J 9 bases short, with 9 bases between. The germline V gene encodes CDR1 SGHKS and CDR2 YYEKEE (reference sequence). Material: peripheral blood. This TCR was recovered from a woman under 30 who had recovered from COVID-19. The V and J genes are TRBV5-5 and TRBJ1-1; D remains unclear. Written as DNA, the CDR3 is TGTGCCAGCAGCTTGGCCGGGAGTCAAGCTTTCTTT. Translating it yields CASSLAGSQAFF. The variable domain in full, with the rest retrieved from reference TRBV5-5 and TRBJ1-1, is DAGVTQSPTHLIKTRGQQVTLRCSPISGHKSVSWYQQVLGQGPQFIFQYYEKEERGRGNFPDRFSARQFPNYSSELNVNALLLGDSALYLCASSLAGSQAFFGQGTRLTVV.